Following are 11 T cell receptor beta chains from one sample sequenced in a study of technical replicates of blood from a handful of donors. Libraries were prepared by immunoSEQ multiplex PCR; TCRdb keeps only in-frame clonotypes and omits some of them. The sample lists roughly 73,000 clones; roughly 93% were seen once. Sequenced input: T cells isolated from PBMCs. All receptors come from a human donor in good health.

The chain uses TRBV10-3 and TRBJ2-7; 7 bases agree with TRBD1. This CDR3 spans 16 amino acids. Trimming cost V 0 bases and J 7 bases; bases outside gene matches: 12. Germline V lookup: CDR1 ENHRY, CDR2 SYGVKD. CDR3 DNA sequence: TGTGCCATCAGTGAGTCGACAGGGCGAGTTGTAGGAGAGCAGTACTTC. Its translation is CAISESTGRVVGEQYF.

This chain joins TRBV7-8 and TRBJ1-6, with D perhaps matching TRBD1 (5 bases). Trimming cost V 2 bases and J 6 bases, with 14 bases left between them. CDR3 length: 16 amino acids. Germline-derived CDR1 and CDR2 are SGHVS and FQNEAQ. This chain's CDR3 is CASSLMGEDSNSPLHF. The DNA of the CDR3 is TGTGCCAGCAGCTTAATGGGGGAGGACTCTAATTCACCCCTCCACTTT.

This sequence joins TRBV7-2 and TRBJ1-1, with D possibly being TRBD1 (6 bases). This CDR3 spans 13 amino acids. Germline lookup yields CDR1 SGHTA and CDR2 FQGNSA. V was cut by 4 bases and J by 8 bases, with 14 bases left in between. The CDR3 DNA reads as TGTGCCAGCAGCTCAAACTTCGGGACAGAAGCTTTCTTT. Amino acids: CASSSNFGTEAFF.

This clone was seen a few times. The chain links TRBV18 to TRBJ2-7, with a weak D call TRBD1 (5 bases). V was cut by 8 bases and J by 3 bases, with 14 bases left in between. Looked up from germline, CDR1 is KGHSH and CDR2 is LQKENI. This CDR3 is 13 amino acids long. The CDR3 region is CASPEDRIYEQYF. The CDR3 DNA reads TGTGCCAGCCCGGAAGACAGAATCTACGAGCAGTACTTC.

The J gene is TRBJ2-7, the V gene TRBV5-1, with TRBD1 matching over 7 bases. The V gene end was trimmed by 1 base and the J gene end by 4 bases; junction bases not matched to a gene: 5. Germline CDR1 and CDR2: SGHRS and YFSETQ. There are 14 residues in the CDR3. The CDR3 sequence is CASSLTTGLYEQYF. CDR3 coding DNA: TGCGCCAGCAGCTTGACGACAGGGCTTTACGAGCAGTACTTC. The complete variable domain, with remaining parts taken from reference TRBV5-1 and TRBJ2-7, reads KAGVTQTPRYLIKTRGQQVTLSCSPISGHRSVSWYQQTPGQGLQFLFEYFSETQRNKGNFPGRFSGRQFSNSRSEMNVSTLELGDSALYLCASSLTTGLYEQYFGPGTRLTVT.

This clone was recorded only once. This chain connects TRBV4-1 to TRBJ2-5; 10 nucleotides align to TRBD2. CDR3 length equals 14 residues. CDR1 is MGHRA, CDR2 YSYEKL, per germline. V trimming: 4 bases; J trimming: 4 bases; junction bases outside the gene matches: 3. The CDR3 loop reads CASSPLAGVETQYF. The CDR3, as DNA: TGCGCCAGCAGCCCCCTAGCGGGAGTAGAGACCCAGTACTTC.

V gene TRBV2 combines with J gene TRBJ2-1, with D perhaps TRBD1 (5 bases). V dropped 5 bases and J dropped 6 bases, with 8 bases sitting between them. Germline V gene lookup returns CDR1 SNHLY and CDR2 FYNNEI. CDR3 size: 12 residues. This CDR3 reads CASSLQGNEQFF. In nucleotides, the CDR3 is TGTGCCAGCAGTCTTCAGGGCAATGAGCAGTTCTTC.

The chain couples TRBV19 to TRBJ1-5, with D perhaps matching TRBD1 (6 bases). There are 14 residues in the CDR3. Looked up from germline, CDR1 is LNHDA and CDR2 is SQIVND (reference sequence). Trimming stripped 3 bases from V and 5 bases from J, with 11 bases between. The CDR3 loop reads CASSIPDSYQPQHF. In nucleotides, the CDR3 is TGTGCCAGTAGTATCCCGGACAGCTATCAGCCCCAGCATTTT.

The V and J genes are TRBV7-8 and TRBJ2-3, with D perhaps TRBD2 (5 bases). Germline V gene data show CDR1 as SGHVS and CDR2 as FQNEAQ. Trimming cost V 0 bases and J 6 bases, with 10 bases left between them. The CDR3 covers 14 residues. CDR3 nucleotides: TGTGCCAGCAGCTTAGCGGGAGTGGTCGATACGCAGTATTTT. The encoded protein is CASSLAGVVDTQYF.

The V and J genes are TRBV5-1 and TRBJ2-5; a weak D match, TRBD1 (6 bases). V dropped 2 bases and J dropped 5 bases, with 10 bases sitting between them. This CDR3 has 13 residues. Per germline, CDR1 SGHRS and CDR2 YFSETQ. This CDR3 is CASSLTRGETQYF. CDR3 nucleotides: TGCGCCAGCAGCTTAACGAGGGGGGAGACCCAGTACTTC.

The rearrangement uses TRBV7-8 and TRBJ2-7, with no clear D. Germline loops: CDR1 SGHVS, CDR2 FQNEAQ. Trimming shortened V by 4 bases and J by 4 bases, and 5 bases separated the two germline ends. CDR3 length equals 11 residues. CDR3 coding DNA: TGTGCCAGCAGCTGGCTTTACGAGCAGTACTTC. Translated: CASSWLYEQYF.